This TCR beta chain originates from a study of cytomegalovirus exposure and HLA in healthy donors. Study-wide results and limits: Through in vitro validation, a few CMV-associated chains were shown to be specific for CMV antigens. More than 150 TCR beta chains were listed as cytomegalovirus-associated. Rare TCR sequences dominated, though some public TCRs recurred in many donors.

Generated by immunoSEQ multiplex PCR, the TCRdb table keeps only in-frame clones and is missing some. The table includes some 310,000 clones, 88% detected once. The CDR3 runs to 14 residues. The germline V gene has CDR1 SNHLY and CDR2 FYNNEI. J gave up 2 bases and V 8 bases, and 2 bases lay outside the gene matches. With regard to this clone: Its antigen is not identified.

The donors were part of the roughly 120-subject validation cohort, which stood apart from the roughly 670-subject first cohort. Sequencing was done on a sample of PBMCs. This clonotype was obtained from a man aged 30-40 years in good health and CMV-seronegative. The V call is TRBV2, the J call TRBJ1-5, with 11 bases identical to TRBD1. CDR3: CASGQGAGNQPQHF. The DNA for the CDR3 is TGTGCCAGCGGACAGGGGGCTGGCAATCAGCCCCAGCATTTT.